Included here is one T cell receptor beta chain sequence, with context. The antigen is undetermined. TCRdb independently ran MiXCR on the 5' RACE reads; one entry per CDR3 protein. The table lists 300,000 to 350,000 distinct CDR3 sequences, approximately 14% of them singletons. The data stem from a study of CD8 T cells in ankylosing spondylitis. Overall study findings and caveats: Ankylosing spondylitis blood seemed to carry a telltale TCR beta motif made of fewer than ten highly homologous variants.

CDR1 is LGHDT, CDR2 YNNKEL, per germline (reference sequence). This CDR3 has 14 amino acids. Trimming removed 4 bases at V and 2 bases at J, with 12 bases between. Sequencing used blood, either unsorted or a sorted T cell fraction (not recorded which). The chain links TRBV3-1 to TRBJ2-7, with TRBD2 as a possible D gene (6 bases). The clonotype was recovered from a male donor with ankylosing spondylitis or in good health (not recorded which). The CDR3 DNA reads as TGTGCCAGCAGCCCCCGGGACTTCGCCTACGAGCAGTACTTC. This codes for CASSPRDFAYEQYF.